This T cell receptor beta chain was retrieved from a study of blood T cell repertoires in COVID-19 (TCRdb year 2020). Concerning the study at large: Samples covering the acute and convalescent phases of COVID-19 were provided by collaborators in the United States, Italy and Spain. The material from the prospective study consisted of cDNA or gDNA derived from T cells, B-cell-depleted T cells, or PBMCs. The dataset comprised deeply sampled blood TCRbeta repertoires from subjects exposed to, actively infected with, or recovered from COVID-19. A freely available public database, intended as a resource for researchers studying the immune response to SARS-CoV-2, is where the repertoires were released. A de-identified subject ID, COVID-19 status, age in years and sex were almost always included in the sample metadata. Samples came from the ongoing ImmuneRACE study (first 160 participants) plus 1,254 subjects from 6 global collaborators. Where available, HLA class I and class II types were taken from metadata supplied by the sample provider and were not determined by assay-based typing. Overall study outcomes, separate from this receptor: How much clinical and demographic metadata was included differed by source and by participant, and the metadata was provided uncurated.

Concerning this clone: Its target antigen remains unknown. Base qualities are not at hand, and no much larger clone is one base apart.

The CDR3 holds 19 amino acids from the cysteine to the phenylalanine. Only the CDR3 region is kept as DNA, spanning 57 bases read in frame from base 1. The CDR1 and CDR2 encoded by the germline V gene are MNHEY and SVGEGT. Trimmed from V: 4 bases; trimmed from J: 8 bases; junction bases lacking a gene match: 18. TCRbeta CDR3 regions were amplified from genomic DNA by means of the immunoSEQ Assay, a bias-controlled multiplex PCR. Turning to the authors' computational methods: Within the assay, amplification of reference gene primers was used to estimate how many nucleated cells each sample contained. Sequence reads were collapsed and filtered to measure the absolute abundance of every unique TCRbeta CDR3 rearrangement. For each sample, productive Simpson clonality was calculated by taking the square root of Simpson's diversity index across productive rearrangements. Drawn from immuneACCESS, this table holds only the in-frame rearrangements with V and J called that TCRdb kept. Clones are partly lost; checked studies trace under half to an unresolved V gene and leave the rest unexplained. V and J calls and clone size follow that table, whereas D and trimming were derived from the DNA. A total of some 50,000 clones appear in this sample, over 70% of them only once. The ten top clones hold around 4.5% of the sample.

Collaborating institutions collected whole blood in K2EDTA tubes following their own protocols. For TCRbeta analysis, collaborator samples were shipped as frozen whole blood, as isolated PBMCs, or as DNA extracted from either sample type. The rearranged segments are TRBV6-2 or TRBV6-3 and TRBJ2-1; TRBD2 matches 12 bases in the middle. This clonotype originated in a human donor in a cohort sampled during active COVID-19. The sample comprised peripheral blood. The CDR3 here reads CASSSPNYRRTSGMDEQFF. Here is the DNA: TGTGCCAGCAGTTCCCCAAACTACAGGAGGACTAGCGGGATGGATGAGCAGTTCTTC.